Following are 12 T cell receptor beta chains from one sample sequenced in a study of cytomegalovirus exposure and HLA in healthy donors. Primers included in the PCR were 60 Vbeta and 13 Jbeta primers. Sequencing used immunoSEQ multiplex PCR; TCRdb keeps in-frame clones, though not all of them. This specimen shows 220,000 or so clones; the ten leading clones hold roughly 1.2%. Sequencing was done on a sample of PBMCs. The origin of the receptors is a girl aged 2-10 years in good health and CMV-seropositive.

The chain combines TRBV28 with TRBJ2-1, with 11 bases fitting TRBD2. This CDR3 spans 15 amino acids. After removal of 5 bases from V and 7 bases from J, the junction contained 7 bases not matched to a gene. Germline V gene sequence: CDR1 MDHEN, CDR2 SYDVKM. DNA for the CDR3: TGTGCCAGCAGTCATCATAGCGGGAGGGCAAATGAGCAGTTCTTC. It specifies CASSHHSGRANEQFF.

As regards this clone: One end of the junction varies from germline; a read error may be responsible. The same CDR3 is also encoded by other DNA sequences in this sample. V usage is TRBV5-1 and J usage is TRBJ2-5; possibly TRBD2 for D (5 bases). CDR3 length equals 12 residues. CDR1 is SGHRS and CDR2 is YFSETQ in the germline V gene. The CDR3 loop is CASGGVGETQYF. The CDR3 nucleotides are TGCGCCAGCGGAGGCGTTGGGGAGACTCAGTACTTC. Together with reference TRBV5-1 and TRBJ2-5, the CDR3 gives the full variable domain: KAGVTQTPRYLIKTRGQQVTLSCSPISGHRSVSWYQQTPGQGLQFLFEYFSETQRNKGNFPGRFSGRQFSNSRSEMNVSTLELGDSALYLCASGGVGETQYFGPGTRLLVL.

CDR3 in amino acids: CSVEWGRGGFDGYTF. CDR3 DNA sequence: TGCAGCGTTGAATGGGGCAGGGGCGGATTCGATGGCTACACCTTC. The chain is built from TRBV29-1 and TRBJ1-2; weak D call: TRBD1 (6 bases). V was trimmed by 2 bases and J by 6 bases, leaving 19 bases between them. The length of the CDR3 is 15 residues. Germline assignment: CDR1 SQVTM and CDR2 ANQGSEA.

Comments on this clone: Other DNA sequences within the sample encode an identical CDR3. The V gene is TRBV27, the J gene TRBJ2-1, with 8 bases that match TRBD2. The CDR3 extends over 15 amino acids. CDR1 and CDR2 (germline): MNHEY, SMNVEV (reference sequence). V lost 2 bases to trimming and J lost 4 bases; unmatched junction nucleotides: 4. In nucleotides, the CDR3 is TGTGCCAGCAGTTTAGCGGGAGGCCCTTACAATGAGCAGTTCTTC. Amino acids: CASSLAGGPYNEQFF.

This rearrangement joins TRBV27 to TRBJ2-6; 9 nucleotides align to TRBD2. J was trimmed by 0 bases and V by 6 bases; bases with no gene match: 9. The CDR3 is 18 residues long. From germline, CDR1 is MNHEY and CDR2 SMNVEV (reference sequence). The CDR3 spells CASRPLLAGPSGANVLTF. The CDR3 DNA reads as TGTGCCAGCAGGCCATTGCTAGCGGGGCCCTCTGGGGCCAACGTCCTGACTTTC.

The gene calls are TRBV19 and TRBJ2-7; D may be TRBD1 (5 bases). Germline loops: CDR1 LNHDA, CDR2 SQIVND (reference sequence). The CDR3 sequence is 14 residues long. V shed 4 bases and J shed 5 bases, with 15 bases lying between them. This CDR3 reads CASSTTLTDNEQYF. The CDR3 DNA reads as TGTGCCAGTAGTACCACTTTGACAGATAACGAGCAGTACTTC. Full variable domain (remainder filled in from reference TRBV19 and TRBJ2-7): DGGITQSPKYLFRKEGQNVTLSCEQNLNHDAMYWYRQDPGQGLRLIYYSQIVNDFQKGDIAEGYSVSREKKESFPLTVTSAQKNPTAFYLCASSTTLTDNEQYFGPGTRLTVT.

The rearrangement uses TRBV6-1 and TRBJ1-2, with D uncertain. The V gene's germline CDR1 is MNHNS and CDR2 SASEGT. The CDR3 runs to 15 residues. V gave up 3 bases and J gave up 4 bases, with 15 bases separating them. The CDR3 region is CASSDALQQAYGYTF. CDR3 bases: TGTGCCAGCAGTGACGCGCTCCAGCAGGCCTATGGCTACACCTTC.

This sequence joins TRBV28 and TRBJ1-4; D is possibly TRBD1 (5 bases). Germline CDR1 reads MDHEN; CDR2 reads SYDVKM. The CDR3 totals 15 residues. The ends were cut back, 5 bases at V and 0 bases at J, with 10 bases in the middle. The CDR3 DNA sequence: TGTGCCAGCAGTCCGACAGATGCAACTAATGAAAAACTGTTTTTT. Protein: CASSPTDATNEKLFF.

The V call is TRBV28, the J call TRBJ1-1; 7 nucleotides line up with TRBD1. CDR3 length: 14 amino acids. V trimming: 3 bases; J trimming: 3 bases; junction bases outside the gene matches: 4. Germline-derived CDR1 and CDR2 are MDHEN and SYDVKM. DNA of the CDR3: TGTGCCAGCAGTTTGCCTACAGGGGACACTGAAGCTTTCTTT. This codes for CASSLPTGDTEAFF. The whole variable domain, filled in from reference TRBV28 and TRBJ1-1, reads DVKVTQSSRYLVKRTGEKVFLECVQDMDHENMFWYRQDPGLGLRLIYFSYDVKMKEKGDIPEGYSVSREKKERFSLILESASTNQTSMYLCASSLPTGDTEAFFGQGTRLTVV.

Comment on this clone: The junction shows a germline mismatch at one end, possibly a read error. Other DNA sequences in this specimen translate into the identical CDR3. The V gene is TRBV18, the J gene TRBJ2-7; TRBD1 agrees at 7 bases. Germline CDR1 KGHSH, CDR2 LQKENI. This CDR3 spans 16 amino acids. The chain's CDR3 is CASSPTTGTVVEEQYF. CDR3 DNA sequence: TGCGCCAGCTCACCCACCACCGGGACAGTGGTCGAGGAGCAGTACTTC.

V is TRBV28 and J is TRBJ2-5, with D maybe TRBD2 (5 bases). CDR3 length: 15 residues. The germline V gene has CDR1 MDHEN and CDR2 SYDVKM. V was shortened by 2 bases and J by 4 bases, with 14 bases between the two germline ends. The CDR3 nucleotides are TGTGCCAGCAGTTTACCTCCCGGGAACGGAGAGACCCAGTACTTC. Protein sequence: CASSLPPGNGETQYF.

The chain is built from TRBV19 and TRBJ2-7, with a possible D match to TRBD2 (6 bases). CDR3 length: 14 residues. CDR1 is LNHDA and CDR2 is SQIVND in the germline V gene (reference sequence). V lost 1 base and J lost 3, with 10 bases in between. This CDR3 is CASSIVAGLYEQYF. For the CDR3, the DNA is TGTGCCAGTAGTATAGTTGCGGGACTCTACGAGCAGTACTTC.